Listed here are 15 T cell receptor beta chains from one sample, sequenced in a study of blood T cell repertoires in COVID-19 (TCRdb year 2020). The protocol used for the library was the immunoSEQ multiplex PCR assay. Sourced from immuneACCESS, this table was stored by TCRdb with only in-frame sequences that have V and J called. A share of the clones is absent; for the studies checked, an unresolved V gene accounts for under half, and the remainder has no known explanation. This sample has about 60,000 clones in its table, and 83% of those were observed once. The leading ten clones occupy around 6.6% of the sample. Source material: peripheral blood. The receptors derive from a human donor in a cohort sampled during active COVID-19.

The table lists this clone with a few counts. This sequence joins TRBV3-1 (or the pseudogene TRBV3-2) and TRBJ2-2; D may be TRBD1 (6 bases). Trimming left V 8 bases short and J 5 bases short, with 9 bases between. Looked up from germline, CDR1 is LGHDT and CDR2 is YNNKEL (reference sequence). This CDR3 contains 12 residues. CDR3 in DNA: TGTGCCAGCGGCACAGGGACCGGGGAGCTGTTTTTT. Protein product: CASGTGTGELFF.

The chain recombines TRBV9 with TRBJ1-3; D might be TRBD1 (5 bases). Trimming cost V 8 bases and J 8 bases, with 14 bases left between them. The CDR3 is 12 residues long. Germline V CDR1 and CDR2: SGDLS, YYNGEE. The DNA of the CDR3 is TGTGCCAGTTCCTCCCTCAGGGACACCATATATTTT. Translation: CASSSLRDTIYF.

This chain connects TRBV2 to TRBJ2-1; D possibly corresponds to TRBD2 (5 bases). This CDR3 is built from 11 residues. Germline CDR1 reads SNHLY; CDR2 reads FYNNEI. The germline V and J ends were trimmed by 2 bases and 13 bases, with 9 bases remaining between them. The CDR3 is CASSESGRQFF. CDR3 coding DNA: TGTGCCAGCAGTGAAAGTGGGAGACAGTTCTTC.

Only a few counts were recorded for this clone. The chain couples TRBV21-1 to TRBJ2-3; TRBD1 is the table's D call and was not checked against the DNA. TRBV21-1 corresponds to a pseudogene. The CDR3 contains 17 residues. The DNA of the CDR3 is TGTGCCAGCAGCAAAAATCATAGGGGGACAAGCACAGATACGCAGTATTTT. The encoded protein is CASSKNHRGTSTDTQYF.

The chain employs TRBV4-1 and TRBJ2-6; perhaps TRBD2 as D (6 bases). The germline V gene encodes CDR1 MGHRA and CDR2 YSYEKL. This CDR3 contains 15 residues. V was cut by 4 bases and J by 3 bases, with 10 bases left in between. The DNA for the CDR3 is TGCGCCAGCAGCCTGGGGGGTATTGGGGCCAACGTCCTGACTTTC. It encodes CASSLGGIGANVLTF.

The J gene is TRBJ1-5, the V gene TRBV7-8; 7 bases match TRBD1. The germline V gene encodes CDR1 SGHVS and CDR2 FQNEAQ. V was pared by 5 bases and J by 6 bases, with 13 bases of the junction left unmatched. CDR3 size: 16 residues. The CDR3 is CASSRSTTGMSQPQHF. DNA for the CDR3: TGTGCCAGCAGCCGGAGTACGACAGGGATGAGTCAGCCCCAGCATTTT.

The genes are TRBV28 and TRBJ1-2; no clear D. The CDR3 length is 15 residues. Germline V gives CDR1 MDHEN, CDR2 SYDVKM. The V gene lost 5 bases and the J gene lost 7 bases, with 20 bases spanning the gap. CDR3 DNA sequence: TGTGCCAGCAGTACGGCCTCGGGGTGGGTCGGTGGCTACACCTTC. It codes for CASSTASGWVGGYTF.

V usage is TRBV5-4 and J usage is TRBJ2-3; 9 bases align to TRBD2. Germline V gene data show CDR1 as SGHNT and CDR2 as YYREEE (reference sequence). V dropped 3 bases and J dropped 2; count of bases not matched to a gene: 7. The CDR3 sequence is 16 residues long. CDR3 DNA: TGTGCCAGCAGCTCCGCAAGCGGGGGGAACACAGATACGCAGTATTTT. Protein sequence: CASSSASGGNTDTQYF. The whole variable domain, remainder taken from reference TRBV5-4 and TRBJ2-3, is ETGVTQSPTHLIKTRGQQVTLRCSSQSGHNTVSWYQQALGQGPQFIFQYYREEENGRGNFPPRFSGLQFPNYSSELNVNALELDDSALYLCASSSASGGNTDTQYFGPGTRLTVL.

V and J are TRBV27 and TRBJ2-3, with TRBD2 as a possible D gene (7 bases). Germline lookup yields CDR1 MNHEY and CDR2 SMNVEV (reference sequence). The CDR3 is 21 residues long. V dropped 3 bases and J dropped 0 bases, with 28 bases sitting between them. CDR3 in DNA: TGTGCCAGCAGTTTGTACGTCCGGGGGGCGGCTCCCAGAGCTAGCACAGATACGCAGTATTTT. The encoded protein is CASSLYVRGAAPRASTDTQYF.

This chain joins TRBV5-1 and TRBJ1-4; 9 bases fit TRBD1. Germline lookup yields CDR1 SGHRS and CDR2 YFSETQ. The length of the CDR3 is 14 residues. Trimming at V came to 4 bases and at J to 6 bases, leaving 4 bases not matched to a gene. The CDR3 DNA reads TGCGCCAGCAGCCTGGACAGGGGAGATGAAAAACTGTTTTTT. It translates to CASSLDRGDEKLFF.

V is TRBV5-4 and J is TRBJ2-7; 7 bases map to TRBD1. The CDR3 extends over 14 amino acids. Germline V lookup: CDR1 SGHNT, CDR2 YYREEE (reference sequence). The trim removed 1 base at V and 6 bases at J, leaving 7 bases unmatched. The CDR3 loop reads CASSLRGLPSEQYF. The CDR3 region has the DNA TGTGCCAGCAGCTTGAGGGGGCTTCCCTCCGAGCAGTACTTC. The full variable domain, its missing parts supplied by reference TRBV5-4 and TRBJ2-7, is ETGVTQSPTHLIKTRGQQVTLRCSSQSGHNTVSWYQQALGQGPQFIFQYYREEENGRGNFPPRFSGLQFPNYSSELNVNALELDDSALYLCASSLRGLPSEQYFGPGTRLTVT.

The V gene is TRBV5-1, the J gene TRBJ2-7; 8 bases are a match to TRBD1. V was pared by 1 base and J by 6 bases, with 9 bases of the junction left unmatched. This CDR3 is built from 15 residues. From germline, CDR1 is SGHRS and CDR2 YFSETQ. Written as DNA, the CDR3 is TGCGCCAGCAGCTTGTCCCCGGGACAGGTGGGCGAGCAGTACTTC. Its translation is CASSLSPGQVGEQYF.

The chain is built from TRBV6-6 and TRBJ1-2, with TRBD1 matching over 7 bases. Germline CDR1 reads MNHNY; CDR2 reads SVGAGI (reference sequence). This CDR3 contains 14 residues. V was pared by 8 bases and J by 6 bases, with 12 bases of the junction left unmatched. DNA for the CDR3: TGTGCCAGCTCTCAGACAGGGCAAAGTGATGGCTACACCTTC. Translating it yields CASSQTGQSDGYTF.

This clone has a handful of counts. CDR3 loop: CASSFPGLDYNEQFF. Here the CDR3 DNA reads TGTGCCAGCAGCTTTCCGGGACTAGATTACAATGAGCAGTTCTTC. This chain joins TRBV5-4 and TRBJ2-1, with 8 bases matching TRBD2. CDR3 length: 15 amino acids. Germline lookup yields CDR1 SGHNT and CDR2 YYREEE (reference sequence). J was trimmed by 4 bases and V by 2 bases; bases with no gene match: 5.

The gene calls are TRBV18 and TRBJ2-7, with a possible D match to TRBD2 (6 bases). This CDR3 spans 15 amino acids. V was cut by 4 bases and J by 0 bases, with 13 bases left in between. Germline V gene data show CDR1 as KGHSH and CDR2 as LQKENI. The CDR3 spells CASSRSGLLSYEQYF. The CDR3 DNA reads TGTGCCAGCTCACGGAGCGGGCTACTCTCCTACGAGCAGTACTTC.